This TCR beta chain was captured by sequencing in a study of immune heterogeneity within non-small cell lung tumors. Background on the study: A handful of squamous cell carcinomas, some 11 non-squamous carcinomas and 1 not otherwise specified made up the tumors.

Genomic DNA from bulk tumor acted as the template, and 600 ng was loaded per sample. Multiple biopsies spaced far apart were taken from each primary tumor during surgery. Untreated, newly diagnosed non-small cell lung cancer patients underwent curative surgery. On this clonotype: Its antigen is not known.

Study-wide results and caveats: Each patient's tumor sites shared recurring identical dominant CDR3 beta clonotypes, and individual sites also carried their own high-frequency clones.

Amplification of TCR beta CDR3 was performed by multiplex PCR with 32 V and 13 J primers. From the multiplex PCR reads, TCRdb called clonotypes with MiXCR, one entry per CDR3 protein. The data contain more than 2,000 distinct CDR3 sequences, roughly a quarter of them singletons. This CDR3 has 16 amino acids. The ends lost 3 bases at V and 5 bases at J; junction bases unmatched: 10. Germline lookup yields CDR1 SQVTM and CDR2 ANQGSEA. The V gene is TRBV29-1, the J gene TRBJ2-2, with TRBD2 identical over 9 bases. Source material: lung tumor tissue. The sequence derives from a man in his forties with non-small cell lung cancer. For the CDR3, the DNA is TGCAGCGTTGATTCGTGTTGCGGGAGGGAAACCGGGGAGCTGTTTTTT. The encoded protein is CSVDSCCGRETGELFF.